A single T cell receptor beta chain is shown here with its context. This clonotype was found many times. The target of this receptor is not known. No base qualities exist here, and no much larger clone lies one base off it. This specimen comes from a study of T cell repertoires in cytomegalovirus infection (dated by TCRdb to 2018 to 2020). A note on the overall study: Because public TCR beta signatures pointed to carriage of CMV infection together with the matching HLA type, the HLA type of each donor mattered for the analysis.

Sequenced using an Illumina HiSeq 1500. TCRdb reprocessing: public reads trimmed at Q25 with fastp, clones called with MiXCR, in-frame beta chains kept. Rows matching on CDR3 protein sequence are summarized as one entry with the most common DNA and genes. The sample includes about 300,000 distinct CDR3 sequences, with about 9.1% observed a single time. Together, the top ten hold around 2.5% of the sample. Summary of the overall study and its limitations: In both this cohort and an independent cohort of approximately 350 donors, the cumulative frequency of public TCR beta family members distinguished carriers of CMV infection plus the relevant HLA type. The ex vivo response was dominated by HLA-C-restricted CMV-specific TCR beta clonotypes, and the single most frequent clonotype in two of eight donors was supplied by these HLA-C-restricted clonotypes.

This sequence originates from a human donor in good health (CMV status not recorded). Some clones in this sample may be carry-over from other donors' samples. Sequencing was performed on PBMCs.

The bases read TGCAGTGCTAGAGCCAAGGAGACCCAGTACTTC. This sequence encodes CSARAKETQYF. The chain uses TRBV20-1 and TRBJ2-5, with no confidently assigned D gene. V is clipped by 1 base and J by 5 bases, and the sequence between their germline boundaries is 5 bases long. CDR1 is given as DFQATT and CDR2 as SNEGSKA, both from the germline V gene (reference sequence). Inclusive of the bounding cysteine and phenylalanine, the CDR3 is 11 residues long. Just CDR3 DNA is preserved here, 33 bases in frame from base 1.